Listed below are T cell receptor beta chains from one sample, sequenced in a study of Ad26.COV2.S vaccination and SARS-CoV-2 variants. Profiling relied on immunoSEQ multiplex PCR, and the TCRdb table lists in-frame clones only, not all of them. The sample has about 480,000 clones; around 88% are singletons. The sequencing here drew on peripheral blood, taken in a trial of Ad26.COV2.S vaccine versus placebo. The receptors come from a person aged 18-65 years who received the Ad26.COV2.S COVID-19 vaccine or a placebo. Each CDR3 is given with its conserved first and last residue. Each record gives: V gene, clone size, J gene, D gene, CDR3 DNA, CDR3 protein. A D gene is named only where the DNA matches it firmly. Some rows mark clone size as missing; the rest say once, few, many or name a class of expanded clone.

v_call: TRBV9
clone_size: NA
j_call: TRBJ2-7
d_call: TRBD2
cdr3_nt: TGTGCCAGCAGCGTCGGGACTAGCTTATCCTACGAGCAGTACTTC
cdr3_aa: CASSVGTSLSYEQYF

v_call: TRBV5-1
clone_size: NA
j_call: TRBJ2-1
d_call: NA
cdr3_nt: TGCGCCAGCAGCTTACTAACCCATGAGCAGTTCTTC
cdr3_aa: CASSLLTHEQFF

v_call: TRBV7-3
clone_size: few
j_call: TRBJ2-3
d_call: NA
cdr3_nt: TGTGCCAGCAGCTCGAGCCGGACCGGTGGAGATACGCAGTATTTT
cdr3_aa: CASSSSRTGGDTQYF

v_call: TRBV7-9
clone_size: once
j_call: TRBJ1-1
d_call: NA
cdr3_nt: TGTGCCAGCATTTCCCGGGGGGGAGAGACTGAAGCTTTCTTT
cdr3_aa: CASISRGGETEAFF

v_call: TRBV10-3
clone_size: NA
j_call: TRBJ1-1
d_call: NA
cdr3_nt: TGTGCCATCAGTGAGTCTTGGGACAATGCTTTCTTT
cdr3_aa: CAISESWDNAFF

v_call: TRBV28
clone_size: NA
j_call: TRBJ2-4
d_call: NA
cdr3_nt: TGTGCCAGCAGTTGGCCCGAAGAGGACATTCAGTACTTC
cdr3_aa: CASSWPEEDIQYF

v_call: TRBV9
clone_size: NA
j_call: TRBJ2-2
d_call: TRBD2
cdr3_nt: TGTGCCAGCAGCGTAGGAGCGGGAGGGAACACCGGGGAGCTGTTTTTT
cdr3_aa: CASSVGAGGNTGELFF

v_call: TRBV19
clone_size: NA
j_call: TRBJ2-5
d_call: NA
cdr3_nt: TGTGCCAGTAGTATACCCGGGCCGGCGGAGACCCAGTACTTC
cdr3_aa: CASSIPGPAETQYF

v_call: TRBV19
clone_size: NA
j_call: TRBJ1-4
d_call: TRBD1
cdr3_nt: TGTGCCAGTAGTACCCAGGGACAGAATGAAAAACTGTTTTTT
cdr3_aa: CASSTQGQNEKLFF

v_call: TRBV28
clone_size: NA
j_call: TRBJ1-6
d_call: NA
cdr3_nt: TGTGCCAGCAGTTCAGGAAATTCACCCCTCCACTTT
cdr3_aa: CASSSGNSPLHF

v_call: TRBV5-4
clone_size: NA
j_call: TRBJ2-6
d_call: NA
cdr3_nt: TGTGCCAGCAGCCGAGGTGTCTCTGGGGCCAACGTCCTGACTTTC
cdr3_aa: CASSRGVSGANVLTF

v_call: TRBV2
clone_size: NA
j_call: TRBJ1-1
d_call: TRBD1
cdr3_nt: TGTGCCAGCAGACCCGCCGACAGGGGGGTGAACACTGAAGCTTTCTTT
cdr3_aa: CASRPADRGVNTEAFF

v_call: TRBV10-2
clone_size: few
j_call: TRBJ2-7
d_call: TRBD2
cdr3_nt: TGCGCCAGCAGCGCCCTGGCTAGCGGGAAGAACGAGCAGTACTTC
cdr3_aa: CASSALASGKNEQYF

v_call: TRBV28
clone_size: NA
j_call: TRBJ2-7
d_call: NA
cdr3_nt: TGTGCCAGCAGTTCCGACAGGAAAAGATACGAGCAGTACTTC
cdr3_aa: CASSSDRKRYEQYF

v_call: TRBV5-6
clone_size: NA
j_call: TRBJ2-7
d_call: NA
cdr3_nt: TGTGCCAGCAGCTTGGTTGCCGGGGCCGAGCAGTACTTC
cdr3_aa: CASSLVAGAEQYF

v_call: TRBV28
clone_size: NA
j_call: TRBJ2-1
d_call: TRBD2
cdr3_nt: TGTGCCAGCAGTTTATATTCGGGGGGGACCACACGCCCCAATGAGCAGTTCTTC
cdr3_aa: CASSLYSGGTTRPNEQFF

v_call: TRBV28
clone_size: once
j_call: TRBJ2-2
d_call: NA
cdr3_nt: TGTGCCAGCAGCCGACTCACAGGGTTTACCGGGGAGCTGTTTTTT
cdr3_aa: CASSRLTGFTGELFF

v_call: TRBV4-1
clone_size: NA
j_call: TRBJ2-7
d_call: TRBD1
cdr3_nt: TGCGCCAGCAGCCAGAACAGGGGTCATGGCGAGCAGTACTTC
cdr3_aa: CASSQNRGHGEQYF

v_call: TRBV5-8
clone_size: NA
j_call: TRBJ1-4
d_call: NA
cdr3_nt: TGTGCCAGCAGCTTGCAGGCCAGGTCAGGGTATCAACTGTTTTTT
cdr3_aa: CASSLQARSGYQLFF

v_call: TRBV5-1
clone_size: once
j_call: TRBJ2-5
d_call: NA
cdr3_nt: TGCGCCAGCAGCACCCTCCTCTCAGAGACCCAGTACTTC
cdr3_aa: CASSTLLSETQYF

v_call: TRBV4-2
clone_size: NA
j_call: TRBJ2-2
d_call: NA
cdr3_nt: TGTGCCAGCAGCCAAGAGGGGTTCGGGAACACCGGGGAGCTGTTTTTT
cdr3_aa: CASSQEGFGNTGELFF

v_call: TRBV5-1
clone_size: NA
j_call: TRBJ1-2
d_call: NA
cdr3_nt: TGCGCCAGCAGCTCATCCCCCGGAAAGAACTCAGGGCTCTATGGCTACACCTTC
cdr3_aa: CASSSSPGKNSGLYGYTF

v_call: TRBV15
clone_size: NA
j_call: TRBJ1-2
d_call: NA
cdr3_nt: TGTGCCACCAGCAGAGCGCGGGGAGCAACCTATGGCTACACCTTC
cdr3_aa: CATSRARGATYGYTF

v_call: TRBV15
clone_size: NA
j_call: TRBJ2-7
d_call: NA
cdr3_nt: TGTGCCACCAGCACGGGTTATACAGACCCCACCTACGAGCAGTACTTC
cdr3_aa: CATSTGYTDPTYEQYF

v_call: TRBV4-2
clone_size: NA
j_call: TRBJ2-5
d_call: NA
cdr3_nt: TGTGCCAGCAGCCAAGATGTGGGGGAAGAGACCCAGTACTTC
cdr3_aa: CASSQDVGEETQYF

v_call: TRBV5-1
clone_size: once
j_call: TRBJ2-1
d_call: NA
cdr3_nt: TGCGCCAGCAAACCAACCACCCTCAGGAACAATGAGCAGTTCTTC
cdr3_aa: CASKPTTLRNNEQFF

v_call: TRBV6-6
clone_size: few
j_call: TRBJ2-7
d_call: TRBD2
cdr3_nt: TGTGCCAGCAGTTACTCTGCGGGAGGGGGAGAGCAGTACTTC
cdr3_aa: CASSYSAGGGEQYF

v_call: TRBV6-2/TRBV6-3
clone_size: NA
j_call: TRBJ2-1
d_call: NA
cdr3_nt: TGTGCCAGCAGTTACCTTCCTACTAGCCCCGTCTCCTACAATGAGCAGTTCTTC
cdr3_aa: CASSYLPTSPVSYNEQFF

v_call: TRBV25-1
clone_size: NA
j_call: TRBJ2-3
d_call: TRBD2
cdr3_nt: TGTGCCAGCAGTGTACTAGCGGGATCCACAGATACGCAGTATTTT
cdr3_aa: CASSVLAGSTDTQYF

v_call: TRBV18
clone_size: NA
j_call: TRBJ2-2
d_call: TRBD2
cdr3_nt: TGTGCCAGCTCACCACCCGGGACTAGCGTGACCGGGGAGCTGTTTTTT
cdr3_aa: CASSPPGTSVTGELFF

v_call: TRBV18
clone_size: NA
j_call: TRBJ1-2
d_call: TRBD1
cdr3_nt: TGTGCCAGCTCACCACAGAACAGGGGGCGCGTTGGCTACACCTTC
cdr3_aa: CASSPQNRGRVGYTF

v_call: TRBV5-6
clone_size: NA
j_call: TRBJ1-5
d_call: TRBD1
cdr3_nt: TGTGCCAGCAGCTCCGGACAGGGGAGGGTCAAGCCCCAGCATTTT
cdr3_aa: CASSSGQGRVKPQHF

v_call: TRBV11-2
clone_size: once
j_call: TRBJ1-1
d_call: NA
cdr3_nt: TGTGCCACACGGGACGGATCTTTTTCATCGAACACTGAAGCTTTCTTT
cdr3_aa: CATRDGSFSSNTEAFF

v_call: TRBV7-2
clone_size: many
j_call: TRBJ2-7
d_call: TRBD1
cdr3_nt: TGTGCCAGCAGCCGGGACAGGCGCTCCTACGAGCAGTACTTC
cdr3_aa: CASSRDRRSYEQYF

v_call: TRBV6-1
clone_size: NA
j_call: TRBJ2-2
d_call: NA
cdr3_nt: TGTGCCAGCAGTGAAGAGTTTAGGAGGAACACCGGGGAGCTGTTTTTT
cdr3_aa: CASSEEFRRNTGELFF

v_call: TRBV7-6
clone_size: NA
j_call: TRBJ2-7
d_call: TRBD2
cdr3_nt: TGTGCCAGCAGCTTAGGCGGGAGGAGCTCCTACGAGCAGTACTTC
cdr3_aa: CASSLGGRSSYEQYF

v_call: TRBV28
clone_size: NA
j_call: TRBJ1-1
d_call: NA
cdr3_nt: TGTGCCAGCAGTTTATCTTCCGGGGCGCGTGAAGCTTTCTTT
cdr3_aa: CASSLSSGAREAFF

v_call: TRBV19
clone_size: NA
j_call: TRBJ2-7
d_call: TRBD2
cdr3_nt: TGTGCCAGTAGTGCTATCGGGACTAATAGAGAGCAGTACTTC
cdr3_aa: CASSAIGTNREQYF

v_call: TRBV6-5
clone_size: NA
j_call: TRBJ2-2
d_call: TRBD2
cdr3_nt: TGTGCCAGCAGTAGGACGGGAGGAGCGAACGGGGAGCTGTTTTTT
cdr3_aa: CASSRTGGANGELFF

v_call: TRBV27
clone_size: once
j_call: TRBJ1-3
d_call: NA
cdr3_nt: TGTGCCAGCAGTTTGGGGAGGTCTGGAAACACCATATATTTT
cdr3_aa: CASSLGRSGNTIYF

v_call: TRBV7-3
clone_size: NA
j_call: TRBJ2-1
d_call: NA
cdr3_nt: TGTGCCAGCAGCCCCAGGGGGACTAATCGGAATGAGCAGTTCTTC
cdr3_aa: CASSPRGTNRNEQFF

v_call: TRBV3-1/TRBV3-2
clone_size: NA
j_call: TRBJ1-1
d_call: NA
cdr3_nt: TGTGCCAGCAGCCAAGTTTTGGGGGTGGGGATCGGCACTGAAGCTTTCTTT
cdr3_aa: CASSQVLGVGIGTEAFF

v_call: TRBV15
clone_size: NA
j_call: TRBJ2-2
d_call: NA
cdr3_nt: TGTGCCACCAGTTTCGGTGAGAACACCGGGGAGCTGTTTTTT
cdr3_aa: CATSFGENTGELFF

v_call: TRBV6-5
clone_size: NA
j_call: TRBJ2-3
d_call: TRBD2
cdr3_nt: TGTGCCAGCAGTACTAGCGGGGTCGGCACAGATACGCAGTATTTT
cdr3_aa: CASSTSGVGTDTQYF

v_call: TRBV28
clone_size: NA
j_call: TRBJ2-5
d_call: NA
cdr3_nt: TGTGCCAGCGGCCCCGGGGTAGAAGAGACCCAGTACTTC
cdr3_aa: CASGPGVEETQYF

v_call: TRBV12-3/TRBV12-4
clone_size: NA
j_call: TRBJ2-1
d_call: NA
cdr3_nt: TGTGCCAGCGGGGACAATGAGCAGTTCTTC
cdr3_aa: CASGDNEQFF

v_call: TRBV6-2/TRBV6-3
clone_size: NA
j_call: TRBJ2-2
d_call: NA
cdr3_nt: TGTGCCAGCAGTAAACGGCCGGACACCGGGGAGCTGTTTTTT
cdr3_aa: CASSKRPDTGELFF

v_call: TRBV13
clone_size: NA
j_call: TRBJ2-7
d_call: TRBD2
cdr3_nt: TGTGCCAGCAGCACAGGGACTAGCGGGACTAACCAGTACTTC
cdr3_aa: CASSTGTSGTNQYF

v_call: TRBV2
clone_size: few
j_call: TRBJ2-3
d_call: NA
cdr3_nt: TGTGCCAGCCGAGACGTTGCGTACACAGATACGCAGTATTTT
cdr3_aa: CASRDVAYTDTQYF